The T cell receptor beta chain described here comes from a study of blood T cell repertoires in COVID-19. Looking at the study overall: Some COVID-19 samples were acute and others convalescent; all came from the United States, Italy and Spain. The analysed material was cDNA or gDNA that came from T cells, B-cell-depleted T cells, or PBMCs.

Under the authors' procedure: Amplification of reference gene primers was used by the study to estimate nucleated cell counts. Repertoires were generated with immunoSEQ multiplex PCR, while TCRdb's copy carries only in-frame clones and drops some. For V, J and clone size, that table is used; D and trimming come from the DNA. The table lists a few hundred thousand clones, approximately 86% of them singletons. V dropped 4 bases and J dropped 8 bases, with 12 bases sitting between them. Per the germline V gene, CDR1 is LNHDA and CDR2 is SQIVND (reference sequence). CDR3 size: 13 residues. The sample was peripheral blood. This clonotype was obtained from a man aged 18 to 30 with active or convalescent COVID-19. This chain joins TRBV19 and TRBJ1-5; tentative D call: TRBD1 (5 bases). CDR3 sequence (DNA): TGTGCCAGTAGTACTCAGGGTTTAGAGCCCCAGCATTTT. Its translation is CASSTQGLEPQHF.